This TCR beta chain was documented in a study of T cell responses to AZD1222 COVID-19 vaccine. As regards this clone: Other DNA sequences in the same sample also yield this CDR3.

V was cut by 5 bases and J by 2 bases, with 6 bases left in between. Germline V gene sequence: CDR1 SEHNR, CDR2 FQNEAQ (reference sequence). This CDR3 is built from 12 residues. Measured with immunoSEQ multiplex PCR; TCRdb has only the in-frame clones, and not every one. Here the sample spans about 140,000 clones, roughly 92% being singletons. This chain uses TRBV7-9 with TRBJ2-5; D is uncertain. This specimen consisted of peripheral blood, obtained on day 0 of AZD1222 vaccination. This sequence originates from an adult in good health. The CDR3 loop reads CASSPTQETQYF. CDR3 in DNA: TGTGCCAGCAGCCCTACACAAGAGACCCAGTACTTC.